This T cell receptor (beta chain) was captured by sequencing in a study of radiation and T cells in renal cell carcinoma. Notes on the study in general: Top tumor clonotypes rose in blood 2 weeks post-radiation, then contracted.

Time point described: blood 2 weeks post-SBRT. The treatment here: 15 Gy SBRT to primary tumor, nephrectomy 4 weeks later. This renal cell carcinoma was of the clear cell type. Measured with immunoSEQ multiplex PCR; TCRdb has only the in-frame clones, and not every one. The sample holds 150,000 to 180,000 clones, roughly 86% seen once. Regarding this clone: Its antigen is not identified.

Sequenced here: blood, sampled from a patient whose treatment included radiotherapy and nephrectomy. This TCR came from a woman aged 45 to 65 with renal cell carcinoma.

CDR3 amino acids: CASSVGDRGPPLHF. CDR3 DNA sequence: TGTGCCAGCAGCGTTGGGGACAGGGGGCCACCCCTCCACTTT. The chain couples TRBV9 to TRBJ1-6, with TRBD1 matching over 12 bases. CDR1 is SGDLS, CDR2 YYNGEE, per germline. V shed 2 bases and J 11 bases; nucleotides not matched to a gene: 2. This CDR3 is built from 14 residues.